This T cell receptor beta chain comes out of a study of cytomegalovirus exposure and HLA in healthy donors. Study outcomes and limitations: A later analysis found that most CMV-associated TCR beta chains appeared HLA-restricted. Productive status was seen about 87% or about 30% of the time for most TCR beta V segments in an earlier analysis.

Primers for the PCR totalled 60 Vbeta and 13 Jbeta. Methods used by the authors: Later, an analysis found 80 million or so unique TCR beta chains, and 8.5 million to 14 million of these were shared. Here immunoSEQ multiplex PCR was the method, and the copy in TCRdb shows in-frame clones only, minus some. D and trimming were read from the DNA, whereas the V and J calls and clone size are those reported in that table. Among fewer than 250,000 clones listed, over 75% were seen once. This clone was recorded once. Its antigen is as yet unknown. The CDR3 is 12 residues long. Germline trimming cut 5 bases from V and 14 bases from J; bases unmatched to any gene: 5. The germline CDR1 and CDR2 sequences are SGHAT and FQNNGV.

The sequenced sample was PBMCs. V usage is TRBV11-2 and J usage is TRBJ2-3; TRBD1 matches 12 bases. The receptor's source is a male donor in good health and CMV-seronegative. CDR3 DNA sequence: TGTGCCAGCAGCCCGGGACAGGGGGCTCTGTATTTT. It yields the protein CASSPGQGALYF.